Following are 5 T cell receptor beta chains from one sample sequenced in a study of blood T cells in healthy people across ages. PCR was performed a second time for 7 to 11 cycles using a sample-barcoded 5' primer and a J-beta primer mix. From the 5' RACE reads, TCRdb called clonotypes with MiXCR, one entry per CDR3 protein. The sample comprises hundreds of thousands of distinct CDR3 sequences, around two fifths of which are singletons, and 25% to 35% rests with the top ten. The specimen sequenced was blood. The receptor set was obtained from a man older than 75 in good health.

This clonotype turned up a few times. The V gene is TRBV7-9, the J gene TRBJ2-7; D perhaps matches TRBD2 (5 bases). The V end was cut by 3 bases, the J end by 7 bases, with 16 bases between. Germline V gives CDR1 SEHNR, CDR2 FQNEAQ (reference sequence). There are 14 residues in the CDR3. Here the CDR3 DNA reads TGTGCCAGCAGCTTCGGAGGCGAGGTGATTGAGCAGTACTTC. Its translation is CASSFGGEVIEQYF.

This clonotype was seen a few times. The rearrangement uses TRBV29-1 and TRBJ2-3; D is undetermined. With 4 bases removed from V and 3 bases from J, the gap between germline ends came to 20 bases. The V gene's germline CDR1 is SQVTM and CDR2 ANQGSEA. The CDR3 length is 16 residues. CDR3 region: CSVVPLSGGVTDTQYF. In DNA, the CDR3 is TGCAGCGTTGTTCCCCTCTCCGGCGGAGTGACAGATACGCAGTATTTT.

This chain connects TRBV7-2 to TRBJ2-1; weak D call: TRBD2 (6 bases). V was clipped by 5 bases and J by 4 bases, with 15 bases between them. There are 15 residues in the CDR3. Germline V gives CDR1 SGHTA, CDR2 FQGNSA. This CDR3 reads CASSRIGGGYNEQFF. The DNA of the CDR3 is TGTGCCAGCAGCCGGATCGGGGGAGGATACAATGAGCAGTTCTTC.

This clonotype occurred many times. This chain connects TRBV4-3 to TRBJ2-3; possible D gene TRBD2, 6 bases. This CDR3 region has 16 residues. Germline-derived CDR1 and CDR2 are LGHNA and YSLEER. V was clipped by 1 base and J by 1 base, with 12 bases between them. In DNA, the CDR3 is TGCGCCAGCAGCCAAGTTACGGCGGGGCGCACAGATACGCAGTATTTT. Translating gives CASSQVTAGRTDTQYF.

The chain is built from TRBV20-1 and TRBJ1-5, with D tentatively TRBD1 (6 bases). The CDR3 is made up of 15 amino acids. Germline CDR1 is DFQATT and CDR2 is SNEGSKA (reference sequence). The V and J ends lost 5 bases and 5 bases respectively, with 19 bases between them. Here the CDR3 DNA reads TGCAGTGCTGTGACGGGGGGCATGAACGATCAGCCCCAGCATTTT. This codes for CSAVTGGMNDQPQHF.